This T cell receptor beta chain originates from a study of cytotoxic CD8 clonotypes in ibrutinib-treated CLL. Study in general: Among responders, about 24 were partial and 2 complete; after median roughly 66 months, approximately 15 stayed remitted and some 12 progressed. Mean per-sample yields comprised about 280,000 productive templates and around 92,000 productive rearrangements.

Measured with immunoSEQ multiplex PCR; TCRdb has only the in-frame clones, and not every one. The data hold about 50,000 clones, with more than 55% observed a single time. This clone was observed a handful of times. The V segment lost 8 bases and the J segment 5 bases; nucleotides outside the gene matches: 3. The CDR3 length is 12 residues. Germline loops: CDR1 SGHAT, CDR2 FQNNGV. The TCR comes from a human donor with chronic lymphocytic leukemia. Sequencing used PBMCs, obtained after 24 months of ibrutinib treatment. The chain joins TRBV11-2 to TRBJ2-1; 7 bases match TRBD1. The DNA of the CDR3 is TGTGCCAGCGTCGGGACAGACAATGAGCAGTTCTTC. Translated: CASVGTDNEQFF.